These T cell receptor beta chains were read from a single sample in a study of shared clonotypes between healthy human individuals. The repertoire was sequenced with immunoSEQ multiplex PCR; TCRdb's copy has only in-frame clones and lacks some. The sample has approximately 500,000 clones, roughly 95% seen once. Sequencing was done on a sample of naive CD4+ T cells sorted from blood. These TCRs come from a woman aged 25 to 39 in good health. Each CDR3 is given with its conserved first and last residue. A D gene is named only where the DNA matches it firmly. The size field is filled for only some rows; it gives once, few, many or a size class.

CDR3 protein,CDR3 DNA,V gene,D gene,J gene,clone size
CASSQGQYPPSKQYF,TGCGCCAGCAGCCAAGGACAGTACCCTCCTAGCAAGCAGTACTTC,TRBV4-1,.,TRBJ2-7,.
CASSIDPTSGRTGELFF,TGTGCCAGTAGTATAGACCCAACTAGCGGGAGGACCGGGGAGCTGTTTTTT,TRBV19,TRBD2,TRBJ2-2,.
CASSESHLSNTQYF,TGCGCCAGCAGTGAGTCCCATCTTTCGAATACGCAGTATTTT,TRBV10-1,.,TRBJ2-3,.
CASRELAGTQETQYF,TGTGCCAGCAGGGAGCTAGCGGGCACCCAAGAGACCCAGTACTTC,TRBV6-5,TRBD2,TRBJ2-5,.
CAWSIGGTSGGYTF,TGTGCCTGGAGTATAGGGGGGACTTCGGGCGGCTACACCTTC,TRBV30,.,TRBJ1-2,.
CASSSTGGGYTEAFF,TGTGCCAGCAGTTCAACAGGGGGGGGGTACACTGAAGCTTTCTTT,TRBV28,TRBD1,TRBJ1-1,.
CASRFSLAGDTGELFF,TGTGCCAGCAGATTTAGCCTGGCGGGAGACACCGGGGAGCTGTTTTTT,TRBV11-1,TRBD2,TRBJ2-2,.
CASSRPEDRTDTQYF,TGTGCCAGTAGTCGTCCAGAAGATCGCACAGATACGCAGTATTTT,TRBV19,.,TRBJ2-3,once
CASSEGSHSPLHF,TGTGCCAGCAGTGAGGGTTCACATTCACCCCTCCACTTT,TRBV28,.,TRBJ1-6,.
CASSPNRQGWGETQYF,TGTGCCAGCTCACCGAACCGACAGGGTTGGGGAGAGACCCAGTACTTC,TRBV18,TRBD1,TRBJ2-5,.
CASSEQGGSYNEQFF,TGTGCCAGCAGTGAGCAGGGGGGCTCCTACAATGAGCAGTTCTTC,TRBV2,.,TRBJ2-1,once
CASSLTPGIAGELFF,TGTGCCAGCAGCCTCACCCCCGGAATCGCCGGGGAGCTGTTTTTT,TRBV7-3,.,TRBJ2-2,.
CASSKYQGSNEKLFF,TGTGCCAGTAGTAAATACCAGGGCTCTAATGAAAAACTGTTTTTT,TRBV19,.,TRBJ1-4,once
CAISLELVNYEQYF,TGTGCCATCAGCCTAGAACTAGTGAACTACGAGCAGTACTTC,TRBV10-3,.,TRBJ2-7,.
CASSLESSPANNEQFF,TGCGCCAGCAGCTTGGAGAGTTCCCCCGCGAATAATGAGCAGTTCTTC,TRBV5-1,.,TRBJ2-1,.
CASSSGQGDQPQHF,TGCGCCAGCAGTTCCGGACAGGGAGATCAGCCCCAGCATTTT,TRBV5-1,TRBD1,TRBJ1-5,.
CASSLLSFRRAYNEQFF,TGTGCCAGCAGTTTATTGAGCTTTCGGCGGGCTTACAATGAGCAGTTCTTC,TRBV28,.,TRBJ2-1,.
CASSYGTDYGYTF,TGTGCCAGCAGTTACGGGACGGACTATGGCTACACCTTC,TRBV14,.,TRBJ1-2,.
CASSLSGTKQFF,TGTGCCAGCAGTCTATCGGGAACTAAGCAGTTCTTC,TRBV6-5,.,TRBJ2-1,.
CASSDQGGSLHF,TGCGCCAGCAGCGATCAGGGTGGGTCCCTACATTTT,TRBV5-1,.,TRBJ1-5,.
CASSDVTGNTDTQYF,TGCGCCAGCAGCGATGTGACAGGGAACACAGATACGCAGTATTTT,TRBV5-1,TRBD1,TRBJ2-3,.
CASRPLTRRGGVNTEAFF,TGTGCCAGCAGACCCCTAACTCGCAGGGGGGGGGTGAACACTGAAGCTTTCTTT,TRBV7-9,TRBD1,TRBJ1-1,.
CASVVTIGGYYGYTF,TGTGCCAGTGTCGTCACAATCGGAGGCTACTATGGCTACACCTTC,TRBV6-5,.,TRBJ1-2,.
CASSATDEDTQYF,TGTGCCAGCAGTGCCACGGATGAGGATACGCAGTATTTT,TRBV6-5,.,TRBJ2-3,.
CASSSVPKAGNQPQHF,TGTGCCAGCAGTTCCGTACCTAAGGCGGGCAATCAGCCCCAGCATTTT,TRBV28,.,TRBJ1-5,.
CASSTHQRRTDLEKLFF,TGTGCCAGCAGTACCCATCAACGACGGACCGACCTTGAAAAACTGTTTTTT,TRBV25-1,.,TRBJ1-4,.
CASSVAMGEGNEKLFF,TGTGCCAGCAGCGTAGCTATGGGGGAAGGTAATGAAAAACTGTTTTTT,TRBV9,.,TRBJ1-4,.
CASSYQGTRGEQYF,TGTGCCAGCAGTTATCAAGGGACAAGGGGGGAGCAGTACTTC,TRBV6-6,.,TRBJ2-7,.
CASSATVAKNIQYF,TGTGCCAGTAGTGCGACAGTAGCCAAAAACATTCAGTACTTC,TRBV19,.,TRBJ2-4,.
CASSSGRGARPTQYF,TGTGCCAGCAGTTCGGGGCGAGGGGCGAGACCTACGCAGTATTTT,TRBV27,.,TRBJ2-3,.
CASSLVQGEQYF,TGTGCCAGCAGCTTGGTGCAGGGTGAGCAGTACTTC,TRBV5-6,.,TRBJ2-7,.
CASSLGQDNEQFF,TGTGCCAGCAGTTTAGGCCAGGACAATGAGCAGTTCTTC,TRBV28,.,TRBJ2-1,once
CASSWTHGVGTEAFF,TGCGCCAGCAGCTGGACCCACGGGGTAGGAACTGAAGCTTTCTTT,TRBV5-1,.,TRBJ1-1,.
CASSSRTSGSHEQFF,TGTGCCAGCAGTTCCCGGACTAGCGGGAGCCATGAGCAGTTCTTC,TRBV28,TRBD2,TRBJ2-1,once
CASSSTPASDPRSPLHF,TGTGCCAGTAGTTCTACTCCGGCAAGTGACCCGCGGTCACCCCTCCACTTT,TRBV19,.,TRBJ1-6,once
CASSLVTKIPRAYGYTF,TGTGCCAGCAGCTTGGTAACTAAGATCCCCAGGGCCTATGGCTACACCTTC,TRBV5-6,.,TRBJ1-2,.
CASSLPGSYEQYF,TGTGCCAGCAGTTTGCCGGGCAGCTACGAGCAGTACTTC,TRBV27,.,TRBJ2-7,once
CASSLGGQGNSYEQYF,TGTGCCAGCAGCTTAGGGGGACAGGGGAACTCCTACGAGCAGTACTTC,TRBV7-8,TRBD1,TRBJ2-7,.
CASSIPGIYEQYF,TGTGCCAGTAGTATCCCGGGGATCTACGAGCAGTACTTC,TRBV19,.,TRBJ2-7,once
CASSLAGDTEAFF,TGCGCCAGCAGCTTAGCTGGGGACACTGAAGCTTTCTTT,TRBV5-1,.,TRBJ1-1,.
CASSQGGAYEQYF,TGTGCCAGCAGCCAAGGGGGGGCTTACGAGCAGTACTTC,TRBV11-3,.,TRBJ2-7,.
CASSSEGDTQYF,TGCGCCAGCAGCTCCGAAGGGGATACGCAGTATTTT,TRBV5-1,.,TRBJ2-3,.
CASSPSSGAYEQYF,TGTGCCAGCAGTCCCTCTAGCGGGGCCTACGAGCAGTACTTC,TRBV28,TRBD2,TRBJ2-7,.
CASSKSLQGQGLAKNIQYF,TGTGCCAGCAGCAAGTCCCTACAGGGTCAGGGTTTAGCCAAAAACATTCAGTACTTC,TRBV21-1,.,TRBJ2-4,.
CASRRSGANVLTF,TGTGCCAGTAGGAGATCTGGGGCCAACGTCCTGACTTTC,TRBV19,.,TRBJ2-6,.
CASRRGPVGDTQYF,TGTGCCTCGCGTAGGGGCCCGGTGGGAGATACGCAGTATTTT,TRBV19,.,TRBJ2-3,.
CASRPMGSSTDTQYF,TGTGCCAGCAGACCGATGGGATCTAGCACAGATACGCAGTATTTT,TRBV28,.,TRBJ2-3,.
CASSVSRATGEQYF,TGTGCCAGCAGCGTATCCCGGGCCACCGGGGAGCAGTACTTC,TRBV9,.,TRBJ2-7,.
CASRVGGGHYEQYF,TGTGCCAGCAGAGTCGGGGGGGGACACTACGAGCAGTACTTC,TRBV28,TRBD2,TRBJ2-7,.